A single sample is the source of the 17 T cell receptor beta chains below, sequenced in a study of blood T cell repertoires in COVID-19. Data came from immunoSEQ multiplex PCR; TCRdb stores just in-frame clones and leaves some out. The sample has 57,000 or so clones; about four fifths are singletons. Sequencing was carried out using peripheral blood. These receptors were collected from a man aged 65-85 years with active COVID-19.

This chain uses TRBV28 with TRBJ2-2; unclear D gene. The ends were cut back, 4 bases at V and 6 bases at J, with 6 bases in the middle. CDR3 length: 12 residues. CDR1 is MDHEN, CDR2 SYDVKM, per germline. CDR3 DNA sequence: TGTGCCAGCAGTTCCTCAGCCGGGGAGCTGTTTTTT. Protein: CASSSSAGELFF.

This clone is a singleton in its sample. The V gene is TRBV4-3, the J gene TRBJ2-7; D is unclear. Germline CDR1 reads LGHNA; CDR2 reads YSLEER. The CDR3 runs 13 residues. With 0 bases removed from V and 6 bases from J, the gap between germline ends came to 9 bases. The CDR3, as DNA: TGCGCCAGCAGCCAAGAGCCGGAGCGCGAGCAGTACTTC. Translated, it gives CASSQEPEREQYF.

This chain connects TRBV7-2 to TRBJ1-6; 9 nucleotides align to TRBD1. Trimming took 5 bases from V and 10 from J; bases not matched to a gene: 6. CDR1 is SGHTA and CDR2 is FQGNSA in the germline V gene. CDR3 length: 14 residues. CDR3 protein: CASSIRTGESPLHF. For the CDR3, the DNA is TGTGCCAGCAGCATTCGGACAGGGGAATCACCCCTCCACTTT.

The CDR3 reads CASRNSGLANEQFF. DNA for the CDR3: TGTGCCAGCAGAAATTCGGGACTAGCGAATGAGCAGTTCTTC. The chain combines TRBV6-4 with TRBJ2-1; 10 nucleotides line up with TRBD2. V was pared by 6 bases and J by 7 bases, with 6 bases of the junction left unmatched. The CDR3 is 14 amino acids. Germline CDR1 MRHNA, CDR2 SNTAGT.

The chain joins TRBV7-8 to TRBJ1-1; 7 bases map to TRBD1. There are 13 residues in the CDR3. CDR1 and CDR2 from the germline V gene are SGHVS and FQNEAQ. V trimming: 5 bases; J trimming: 6 bases; junction bases outside the gene matches: 6. The CDR3 nucleotides are TGTGCCAGCAGCCGGACGCAGGGGGCTGAAGCTTTCTTT. Its translation is CASSRTQGAEAFF.

The chain uses TRBV27 and TRBJ2-1, with no clear D. There are 16 residues in the CDR3. CDR1 and CDR2 (germline): MNHEY, SMNVEV (reference sequence). V lost 0 bases to trimming and J lost 5 bases, with 14 bases between them. CDR3 nucleotides: TGTGCCAGCAGTTTATCCTCGTGGGCCTCTGACAATGAGCAGTTCTTC. Translated, it gives CASSLSSWASDNEQFF.

The chain is built from TRBV6-5 and TRBJ1-1; 7 nucleotides align to TRBD1. Germline CDR1 is MNHEY and CDR2 is SVGAGI. The junction had 10 bases not matched to a gene; V was cut back by 4 bases and J by 11 bases. The CDR3 is made up of 13 amino acids. CDR3 coding DNA: TGTGCCAGCAGTTCCGACAGGGTCAGGGGTGCTTTCTTT. It yields the protein CASSSDRVRGAFF.

The CDR3 loop reads CASSPRMLAGVSGEQFF. For the CDR3, the DNA is TGCGCCAGCAGCCCAAGGATGCTAGCGGGAGTATCGGGTGAGCAGTTCTTC. The chain links TRBV5-1 to TRBJ2-1, with 10 bases lining up with TRBD2. Unmatched junction bases numbered 16, after V lost 4 bases and J lost 9 bases. This CDR3 contains 17 residues. Germline CDR1 is SGHRS and CDR2 is YFSETQ.

The chain recombines TRBV9 with TRBJ2-1; 7 positions match TRBD2. The V and J ends lost 5 bases and 3 bases, in that order; junction bases with no gene match: 8. This CDR3 comprises 15 residues. Germline V gene sequence: CDR1 SGDLS, CDR2 YYNGEE. The chain's CDR3 is CASSRLAHSYNEQFF. In DNA, the CDR3 is TGTGCCAGCAGTAGACTAGCCCATAGCTACAATGAGCAGTTCTTC.

The chain couples TRBV6-5 to TRBJ2-7; TRBD1 aligns across 9 bases. Germline CDR1 reads MNHEY; CDR2 reads SVGAGI. Germline trimming cut 6 bases from V and 3 bases from J; bases unmatched to any gene: 6. The CDR3 runs to 14 residues. The CDR3 here is CASRLQGASYEQYF. CDR3 DNA sequence: TGTGCCAGCAGATTACAGGGGGCCAGCTACGAGCAGTACTTC.

This clone was observed a single time. CDR3 region: CASSQTGTGRISYNSPLHF. DNA of the CDR3: TGCGCCAGCAGCCAAACCGGGACAGGGCGTATCTCCTATAATTCACCCCTCCACTTT. The chain links TRBV4-1 to TRBJ1-6, with TRBD1 matching over 9 bases. The length of the CDR3 is 19 residues. V was pared by 2 bases and J by 0 bases, with 8 bases of the junction left unmatched. Germline loops: CDR1 MGHRA, CDR2 YSYEKL.

The chain joins TRBV18 to TRBJ2-7; 8 bases align to TRBD1. Germline values: CDR1 KGHSH, CDR2 LQKENI. With V trimmed by 4 bases and J by 7 bases, 6 bases remained unmatched. This CDR3 is 13 amino acids long. CDR3 protein: CASSQDRAGEQYF. In nucleotides, the CDR3 is TGTGCCAGCTCACAGGACAGGGCGGGGGAGCAGTACTTC.

The count of this clone is one. This sequence joins TRBV5-1 and TRBJ2-7; possibly TRBD2 for D (6 bases). The germline V and J ends were trimmed by 2 bases and 2 bases, with 11 bases remaining between them. The CDR3 has 14 amino acids. Germline lookup yields CDR1 SGHRS and CDR2 YFSETQ. The CDR3 DNA reads as TGCGCCAGCAGCTTCAACGGCGGGGCCTACGAGCAGTACTTC. Translation: CASSFNGGAYEQYF.

The V call is TRBV7-3, the J call TRBJ1-1, with D possibly being TRBD1 (5 bases). This CDR3 region has 13 residues. Trimming removed 8 bases at V and 3 bases at J, with 13 bases between. The germline CDR1 and CDR2 sequences are SGHTA and FQGTGA. The CDR3 nucleotides are TGTGCCAGCTCAAACGGGGGGGACACTGAAGCTTTCTTT. Amino acids: CASSNGGDTEAFF.

This clone was counted a single time. CDR3 in amino acids: CASSARVAGNNNEQFF. The CDR3 DNA reads TGTGCCAGCAGTGCGCGGGTAGCGGGAAACAACAATGAGCAGTTCTTC. The chain recombines TRBV11-1 with TRBJ2-1, with 8 bases that match TRBD2. With 6 bases clipped from V and 5 bases from J, the junction kept 12 bases outside the gene matches. The CDR3 is 16 residues long. Germline values: CDR1 SGHAT, CDR2 FQDESV (reference sequence).

The J gene is TRBJ2-7, the V gene TRBV4-3, with 11 positions matching TRBD2. V lost 2 bases, J lost 3 bases, and 3 bases stayed unmatched. The CDR3 totals 15 residues. Germline-derived CDR1 and CDR2 are LGHNA and YSLEER. CDR3 loop: CASSQTGTSGYEQYF. DNA of the CDR3: TGCGCCAGCAGCCAAACCGGGACTAGCGGCTACGAGCAGTACTTC.

V gene TRBV7-6 combines with J gene TRBJ2-4, with TRBD2 identical over 12 bases. Germline V gene lookup returns CDR1 SGHVS and CDR2 FNYEAQ. Trimming at V came to 5 bases and at J to 3 bases, leaving 5 bases not matched to a gene. The CDR3 is made up of 16 amino acids. CDR3 sequence reads: CASSETTSGGKNIQYF. The CDR3 nucleotides are TGTGCCAGCAGCGAGACGACTAGCGGGGGCAAAAACATTCAGTACTTC.